This T cell receptor beta chain stems from a study of cytomegalovirus exposure and HLA in healthy donors (dated by TCRdb to 2016 to 2017). About the investigation overall: In an earlier analysis of under 600 of the donors, less than 350 Gb of sequence data and 120 million or so unique TCR beta sequences from about 179 million T cells were reported. In addition to the first cohort of 666 subjects, a separate validation cohort of 130 or so different subjects was used. Across approximately 420 genotyped donors of the cohort, an average of about 240,000 unique TCR beta nucleotide sequences per donor were sequenced, and 15% to 20% of those sequences were non-productive. About 280 gigabases of sequencing data and approximately 80 million unique TCR sequences were included in an early release covering about 700 HLA-typed donors. Roughly 5 DR-DQ haplotypes were handled as single units for association and clustering, since linkage in the cohort was strong. High-throughput TCR immunosequencing, statistical association of individual TCRs with disease status, and machine learning were combined to predict cytomegalovirus infection status. Rather than using new phenotypic data, the later analysis identified candidate immune exposures from TCR beta sequences and from how often those sequences occurred across donors. The number of typed donors differed by locus: about 620-640 for A, B, C, DRB1 and DQB1; approximately 520 for DQA1; around 580 for DPA1; and roughly 470 for DPB1. Donor age, sex, ethnicity and CMV serostatus were collected together with the repertoire data. A later genetic analysis took genome-wide SNP genotypes for about three fifths of the 666 donors and used that subset as a discovery cohort. HLA typing covered class I and class II loci at four-digit resolution. The study was designed to test whether signatures of past pathogen exposure could be identified by cataloging public T cell receptors. In an earlier analysis of 587 of the donors, high-throughput TCR beta sequencing was used to judge whether each TCR beta V gene segment behaved as functional or pseudogenic. All discovery cohort repertoires had been generated using a single sequencing platform. The study used immunosequencing to profile the T cell repertoires of 670 or so subjects and linked those repertoires to cytomegalovirus serostatus. To study patterns of TCR occurrence, a later analysis re-analyzed previously published TCR beta repertoires from 650 to 750 donors and added high-resolution HLA genotyping. Of the approximately 400 genotyped donors, about 80% fell in the genetic ancestry cluster associated with self-reported Caucasian donors. Overall study outcomes, separate from this receptor: A later genetic analysis reported fewer N-insertions in productive TCRs among donors in an Asian-associated ancestry cluster than the approximately 670-donor mean. Only TCR beta chains were sequenced in this cohort, and the absence of alpha or paired-chain data limited detectable features. HLA typing was unavailable for some donors at each locus, so association tests used only the typed subset. Compared with equally common non-associated chains, HLA-associated TCR beta chains in a later analysis were more clonally expanded and had lower generation probabilities. V-gene and J-gene trimming of TCR beta chains was associated with a missense DCLRE1C variant in a later genetic analysis, and the association was replicated in an independent cohort. A later analysis reported that several top co-occurrence clusters appeared linked to parvovirus B19, influenza, CMV and Epstein-Barr virus. The study gave a list of some 150 TCR beta chains associated with cytomegalovirus. In vitro tests confirmed that a few of the cytomegalovirus-associated TCR beta chains recognize cytomegalovirus antigens. Cytomegalovirus status was reported to be diagnosed by the classifier with high specificity and sensitivity in both the original and validation cohorts. Because counts were too low, 15 to 20 rarely observed V segments, including chromosome 9 orphons, were excluded from the earlier analysis of around 590 of the donors. In a later analysis, the rate of TCR association differed among HLA loci, with DRB1 alleles having the most associated TCRs and HLA-C alleles having the fewest. The sequencing pipeline was judged likely to have produced a cluster of highly shared sequence variants as a technical artifact. Roughly uniform sequencing depth across donors was assumed in presence/absence analyses, although this assumption may not hold. The authors suggested that the approach could potentially be extended to other disease states and immunological phenotypes. A further reported finding was that TCR beta sequences accurately predicted the HLA-A and HLA-B alleles for most subjects in the first cohort. Some IMGT-functional V segments, including TRBV6-2 and TRBV6-3, could not be distinguished by the 87-base-pair reads and were therefore excluded. A later analysis found that most CMV-associated TCR beta chains appeared HLA-restricted, with HLA associations seemingly driven largely by CMV exposure. In a later analysis, over 15,000 TCR beta sequences were associated with specific HLA alleles at a false discovery rate of 0.05. The only immune exposure information available for the cohort was CMV serostatus. Most TCR sequences were seen in very few donors, while some public TCRs were found in many individuals. Broadly in line with IMGT annotations, most TCR beta V segments showed up in productive rearrangements about 87% or about 30% of the time in an earlier analysis of a few hundred of the donors. Correlated functional status among segregating V segments might reflect linkage disequilibrium, but an unknown experimental factor could not be ruled out. When HLA alleles, especially DR and DQ, strongly co-occurred, attributing TCR associations to individual alleles was difficult.

The cohort comprised some 730 healthy bone marrow donors. At the time of sampling, every cohort member was nominally healthy, though immune exposures that went unrecorded were likely present. The donor tested CMV seropositive, placing the donor among the 250 to 300 seropositive members of the cohort. A peripheral blood sample was collected from each donor, and TCR beta sequencing was performed on peripheral blood mononuclear cells. The Qiagen DNeasy Blood Extraction Kit was used to extract genomic DNA from the blood cell samples. The library came from the immunoSEQ multiplex PCR assay. A mixture of 60 forward primers for TCR Vbeta segments and 13 reverse primers for TCR Jbeta segments was used in the multiplex PCR. The CDR3 region of rearranged TCR beta genes was amplified from genomic DNA by a multiplex PCR assay. Amplified TCR beta libraries were sequenced as 87-base-pair reads on the Illumina HiSeq System. The paper's processing steps were these. A later analysis counted 65 million to 90 million unique TCR beta chains across the 500 to 850 repertoires, and roughly 10 million of these chains were shared by at least two donors. A nearest-neighbor algorithm error-corrected the raw reads and collapsed the reads into unique sequences, merging closely related sequences to remove PCR and sequencing errors. To assign V, D and J gene segments, CDR3 sequences were aligned to IMGT reference sequences. For a sequence to be retained, a match of at least six nucleotides was required to both a V gene segment and a J gene segment. Rearrangements were classified as productive when the CDR3 lacked stop codons and remained in frame with V and J, and all other rearrangements were classified as non-productive. Following IMGT convention, CDR3 was defined as the stretch from the second conserved V-encoded cysteine to the conserved J-encoded phenylalanine. The earlier analysis of about 620 of the donors excluded sequences that lacked an unambiguous match to a single V gene segment. An earlier analysis of 450 to 650 of the donors called V segments functional above 56.7% productive rearrangements and segregating when the between-donor standard deviation exceeded 5%. A statistical classification framework was developed to diagnose cytomegalovirus status using the catalog of TCR beta chain sequences. In a later analysis, V and J genes were assigned by comparing TCR nucleotide sequences against IMGT/GENE-DB human TR gene sequences. The TCRdist pipeline was used in a later analysis to assign CDR3 sequences and most-parsimonious VDJ recombination scenarios. In a later analysis, each TCR beta chain was defined by its CDR3 amino acid sequence together with its V-gene family, and reads lacking a unique V-gene family were excluded. As a way to deal with suspected cross-contamination and a sequencing artifact, a later analysis dropped over 550 nucleotide sequences that were highly shared and had low generation probability. In a later analysis, a clonal expansion index was calculated for each public chain from normalized within-repertoire ranks of inferred template counts. In a later analysis, generation probabilities were computed using a VDJ recombination model fitted to out-of-frame rearrangements, and the results were checked against IGoR. In a later analysis, TCR-TCR, TCR-HLA and TCR-CMV co-occurrence was scored with hypergeometric tests, and a repertoire-size bias correction was applied to TCR pairs. In a later analysis, false discovery rates were estimated by permuting HLA or CMV assignments 20 times. In a later analysis, co-occurring TCRs were grouped with DBSCAN, and TCRdist sequence similarity was added when clustering was performed within HLA-allele-positive subsets. Repertoires with fewer than 30,000 or more than 120,000 public chains were left out of co-occurrence clustering, as were about 5 repertoires with anomalous nucleotide sharing. This immuneACCESS table, as held by TCRdb, lists in-frame sequences with V and J called but not all clones. Of the missing ones, under half trace to an unresolved V gene in checked studies; the others have no known cause. V, J and clone size derive from that table, while D and trimming were established from the DNA sequence. This sample is represented by roughly 180,000 clones; 75% to 90% of them were singletons. Clones ranked in the top ten supply 1.2% to 1.5% of the sample.

As regards this clone: Its cognate antigen has yet to be identified. No per-base quality is available; no much larger clone lies one base away.

V was cut back by 7 bases and J by 5 bases, leaving a gap of 11 bases between them. The germline V gene encodes CDR1 SEHNR and CDR2 FQNEAQ (reference sequence). Including the terminal cysteine and phenylalanine, the CDR3 comprises 13 residues. The retained sequence is limited to the CDR3, 39 bases, with the frame set at the first base. Input material: PBMCs. Recombination linked TRBV7-9 to TRBJ2-2, with the D gene not confidently named. The clonotype originates from a girl aged 5 to 17 in good health and CMV-seropositive. The nucleotide sequence reads TGTGCCAGCATGGGCATGCTGACCGGGGAGCTGTTTTTT. This encodes CASMGMLTGELFF.